Sequencing of this T cell receptor (beta chain) was carried out in a study of T cells after yellow fever vaccination. Study overall: Any fraction with a low cell number was prepared using SMART-Seq v4 Ultra Low Input.

Findings and limits, study-wide: The secondary response peaked faster, at day 5 versus 15, but was weaker.

5'RACE template switching generated TCR cDNA, adding a universal primer site and UMIs. In TCRdb, the 5' RACE reads were re-called with MiXCR into one record per CDR3 protein. The repertoire holds 250,000 to 350,000 distinct CDR3 sequences, with 8.7% as singletons. Looked up from germline, CDR1 is SGDLS and CDR2 is YYNGEE. The CDR3 covers 21 residues. The V segment lost 0 bases and the J segment 1 base; nucleotides outside the gene matches: 13. This clonotype has just a few counts. The antigen is unknown. Sequenced here: CD4+ T cells sorted from PBMCs, sampled 5 days after the yellow fever booster vaccination. The TCR originated in a man younger than 35 who received the YFV17D yellow fever vaccine. The chain is built from TRBV9 and TRBJ2-2, with 12 positions matching TRBD2. CDR3 region: CASSVAYGASGGARNTGELFF. In DNA, the CDR3 is TGTGCCAGCAGCGTAGCGTACGGGGCTAGCGGGGGGGCCAGGAACACCGGGGAGCTGTTTTTT.